These 27 T cell receptor beta chains share one sample of origin, sequenced in a study of neurological immune-mediated disorders. TCRdb analysed the 5' RACE reads with MiXCR anew, one entry per CDR3 protein. The table shows more than 45,000 distinct CDR3 sequences, with about 3.7% occurring only once. The sequencing input was PBMCs. The source is a man aged 40-49 years with multiple sclerosis.

This clonotype showed up many times. The V gene is TRBV5-1, the J gene TRBJ2-7, with D unclear. There are 13 residues in the CDR3. Germline CDR1 and CDR2: SGHRS and YFSETQ. The V end lost 0 bases, the J end lost 2 bases, and 6 bases lay between the germline ends. This chain's CDR3 is CASSLEVAYEQYF. CDR3 DNA sequence: TGCGCCAGCAGCTTGGAGGTCGCCTACGAGCAGTACTTC.

At least ten counts were recorded for this clonotype. The chain links TRBV12-3 or TRBV12-4 to TRBJ2-5, with TRBD2 matching 9 bases. The trim removed 6 bases at V and 7 bases at J, leaving 9 bases unmatched. The CDR3 loop spans 14 amino acids. The CDR3 loop is CASSYRTSEVTQYF. CDR3 DNA sequence: TGTGCCAGCAGCTACCGGACTAGCGAGGTGACCCAGTACTTC.

This clonotype came up many times. This chain joins TRBV28 and TRBJ2-7; 8 nucleotides agree with TRBD1. This CDR3 has 15 amino acids. Per germline, CDR1 MDHEN and CDR2 SYDVKM. After removal of 2 bases from V and 3 bases from J, the junction contained 6 bases not matched to a gene. The CDR3 region has the DNA TGTGCCAGCAGTTTAAGGCGGACAGGGCACTACGAGCAGTACTTC. Translation gives CASSLRRTGHYEQYF.

This clonotype has ten or more counts. The chain recombines TRBV12-3 or TRBV12-4 with TRBJ2-7, with D perhaps given as TRBD1 or TRBD2 (6 bases each). Trimming stripped 1 base from V and 3 bases from J, with 13 bases between. The CDR3 runs 15 residues. The CDR3 nucleotides are TGTGCCAGCAGTTTAGATTGGGGGGCATACTACGAGCAGTACTTC. It translates to CASSLDWGAYYEQYF.

There are many counts of this clonotype. This sequence joins TRBV20-1 and TRBJ2-3; the match to TRBD1 covers 7 bases. The V gene's germline CDR1 is DFQATT and CDR2 SNEGSKA (reference sequence). The CDR3 is 13 amino acids. With V trimmed by 5 bases and J by 4 bases, 6 bases remained unmatched. This CDR3 reads CSALRQGPDTQYF. CDR3 DNA: TGCAGTGCTCTCCGACAGGGACCAGATACGCAGTATTTT.

By sample share, this clonotype is medium-sized (0.01 to 0.1%). The chain couples TRBV3-1 to TRBJ1-1; the D gene is possibly TRBD1 (6 bases). Germline V gene data show CDR1 as LGHDT and CDR2 as YNNKEL (reference sequence). The CDR3 contains 13 residues. With 4 bases removed from V and 6 bases from J, the gap between germline ends came to 12 bases. CDR3 sequence reads: CASSPRGFAEAFF. CDR3 DNA: TGTGCCAGCAGCCCAAGGGGGTTTGCTGAAGCTTTCTTT.

In this sample, this clonotype turned up many times. The chain employs TRBV11-1 and TRBJ2-3, with D possibly matching TRBD1 (5 bases). Germline V gene sequence: CDR1 SGHAT, CDR2 FQDESV (reference sequence). CDR3 length: 15 residues. Trimming pared 5 bases from V and 2 bases from J, leaving 14 bases between. CDR3 loop: CASSENQGLTDTQYF. The CDR3 DNA sequence: TGTGCCAGCAGCGAAAATCAGGGTCTCACAGATACGCAGTATTTT.

This clonotype was detected many times. The V call is TRBV20-1, the J call TRBJ2-5; D gene uncertain. Germline V CDR1 and CDR2: DFQATT, SNEGSKA (reference sequence). Trimming shortened V by 3 bases and J by 3 bases, and 5 bases separated the two germline ends. The CDR3 spans 11 residues. The chain's CDR3 is CSASPEETQYF. The CDR3 coding sequence is TGCAGTGCTAGCCCCGAAGAGACCCAGTACTTC.

There are many counts of this clonotype. The chain recombines TRBV3-1 with TRBJ2-5, with TRBD1 identical over 11 bases. Per the germline V gene, CDR1 is LGHDT and CDR2 is YNNKEL (reference sequence). The J segment lost 5 bases and the V segment lost 1 base, leaving 6 bases of the junction unmatched. This CDR3 is built from 16 residues. The CDR3 sequence is CASSQGADRGRETQYF. The CDR3 bases are TGTGCCAGCAGCCAAGGCGCGGACAGGGGGCGCGAGACCCAGTACTTC.

This clonotype occurred once. It may be a read error: a sequence one base away is much more abundant. Because the CDR3 is missing its conserved closing phenylalanine or tryptophan, this is likely a read error. V usage is TRBV5-5 and J usage is TRBJ2-4; D may correspond to TRBD1 or TRBD2 (5 bases each). This CDR3 spans 12 amino acids. Per the germline V gene, CDR1 is SGHKS and CDR2 is YYEKEE (reference sequence). Deletions cut 4 bases from V and 9 bases from J, with 11 bases between. The CDR3 protein is CASSPGTTIQYI. The CDR3 DNA sequence: TGTGCCAGCAGCCCCGGGACGACCATTCAGTACATC.

This clonotype was picked up many times. This rearrangement joins TRBV12-5 to TRBJ2-1, with 14 bases lining up with TRBD2. With V trimmed by 6 bases and J by 5 bases, 3 bases remained unmatched. The CDR3 is made up of 15 amino acids. Germline V gene lookup returns CDR1 LGHNT and CDR2 FRNRAP. The CDR3 coding sequence is TGTGCTAGTGGCCTGGGACTAGCGGGGGACAATGAGCAGTTCTTC. This gives the protein CASGLGLAGDNEQFF.

This clonotype was seen many times. The J gene is TRBJ2-7, the V gene TRBV29-1; TRBD2 might be the D (6 bases). Germline lookup yields CDR1 SQVTM and CDR2 ANQGSEA. The length of the CDR3 is 13 residues. Trimming shortened V by 4 bases and J by 3 bases, and 13 bases separated the two germline ends. This CDR3 reads CSVGLVGGYEQYF. CDR3 DNA sequence: TGCAGCGTTGGACTAGTAGGCGGCTACGAGCAGTACTTC.

This clonotype was detected ten times or more. One end of the junction fails to match germline, which may point to a read error. This rearrangement joins TRBV27 to TRBJ1-5, with TRBD1 matching over 9 bases. The germline V gene has CDR1 MNHEY and CDR2 SMNVEV (reference sequence). The CDR3 is 14 amino acids. The CDR3 DNA reads TGTGCCAGCAGTCCCACAGGGGGCCGGCAGCCCCAGAATTTT. Protein sequence: CASSPTGGRQPQNF.

This clonotype was observed many times. This chain connects TRBV6-5 to TRBJ2-7, with D tentatively TRBD1 (6 bases). With 2 bases removed from V and 5 bases from J, the gap between germline ends came to 19 bases. This CDR3 region has 16 residues. Germline values: CDR1 MNHEY, CDR2 SVGAGI. CDR3 bases: TGTGCCAGCAGTTACGCGAATACATTACAGGGACACGAGCAGTACTTC. Translation: CASSYANTLQGHEQYF.

This clonotype was recorded at least ten times. The rearrangement joins TRBV5-5 to TRBJ1-4; 7 bases map to TRBD1. CDR1 is SGHKS and CDR2 is YYEKEE in the germline V gene (reference sequence). Germline trimming cut 1 base from V and 5 bases from J; bases unmatched to any gene: 5. CDR3 size: 15 residues. CDR3 loop: CASSLNRGINEKLFF. As DNA, the CDR3 is TGTGCCAGCAGCTTGAACAGGGGTATAAATGAAAAACTGTTTTTT.

This clonotype was counted many times. V gene TRBV12-3 or TRBV12-4 combines with J gene TRBJ2-7; 11 bases are a match to TRBD1. The CDR3 covers 16 residues. V lost 4 bases and J lost 7; bases outside the gene matches: 12. Written as DNA, the CDR3 is TGTGCCAGCAGTTCCCCTCTCGGACAGGGGGCGAGGGAGCAGTACTTC. It codes for CASSSPLGQGAREQYF.

This clonotype was seen repeatedly, ten times or more. V usage is TRBV7-3 and J usage is TRBJ2-3; maybe TRBD2 (5 bases). V was pared by 6 bases and J by 2 bases, with 9 bases between. CDR3 length: 13 residues. CDR1 and CDR2 (germline): SGHTA, FQGTGA. The CDR3: CASSAGLTDTQYF. CDR3 DNA sequence: TGTGCCAGCAGTGCGGGCCTCACAGATACGCAGTATTTT.

Ten or more counts support this clonotype. The chain carries TRBV20-1 and TRBJ1-6, with D perhaps TRBD1 (5 bases). The germline CDR1 and CDR2 sequences are DFQATT and SNEGSKA (reference sequence). The V gene lost 3 bases and the J gene lost 8 bases, with 14 bases spanning the gap. There are 14 residues in the CDR3. CDR3 region: CSASTRGLDSPLHF. Written as DNA, the CDR3 is TGCAGTGCTAGTACTAGGGGTTTAGATTCACCCCTCCACTTT.

This clonotype was seen repeatedly, ten times or more. The chain couples TRBV20-1 to TRBJ2-5, with 8 bases aligning to TRBD1. The J segment lost 4 bases and the V segment lost 4 bases, leaving 2 bases of the junction unmatched. This CDR3 region has 12 residues. Germline CDR1 reads DFQATT; CDR2 reads SNEGSKA (reference sequence). The DNA for the CDR3 is TGCAGTGCTAAGGACAGGGCAGAGACCCAGTACTTC. Protein sequence: CSAKDRAETQYF.

This clonotype was seen ten or more times. The chain combines TRBV5-6 with TRBJ2-3; TRBD1 matches 10 bases. In germline, CDR1 is SGHDT, CDR2 YYEEEE. CDR3 length: 17 residues. Unmatched junction bases numbered 11, after V lost 4 bases and J lost 3 bases. As DNA, the CDR3 is TGTGCCAGCAGCCTTATGACAGGGGGCTATGGGACAGATACGCAGTATTTT. This gives the protein CASSLMTGGYGTDTQYF.

This clonotype was seen many times. The chain recombines TRBV6-4 with TRBJ1-2, with 7 bases matching TRBD1. Germline trimming cut 0 bases from V and 7 bases from J; bases unmatched to any gene: 8. The CDR3 extends over 15 amino acids. Per germline, CDR1 MRHNA and CDR2 SNTAGT. The CDR3 is CASSDSPEGAGGYTF. The CDR3, as DNA: TGTGCCAGCAGTGACTCGCCTGAGGGGGCGGGTGGCTACACCTTC.

Comment on this clonotype: One junction end disagrees with the germline gene, perhaps due to a read error. The chain has TRBV12-3 or TRBV12-4 and TRBJ1-1, with D possibly TRBD1 on 5 matching bases. CDR3 length: 13 amino acids. Here the CDR3 DNA reads TGTGCCAGCAGTTTATGTCGGGGCACTGAGGCTTTCTTT. Amino acids: CASSLCRGTEAFF.

This sequence joins TRBV29-1 and TRBJ2-4; TRBD1 or TRBD2 may be the D gene (5 bases each). With 6 bases removed from V and 7 bases from J, the gap between germline ends came to 16 bases. This CDR3 spans 13 amino acids. Germline V gives CDR1 SQVTM, CDR2 ANQGSEA. The CDR3 DNA reads as TGCAGCGTCCCCTCGTCGGGGCGGAACATTCAGTACTTC. It encodes CSVPSSGRNIQYF.

The gene calls are TRBV4-1 and TRBJ2-3; no reliable D call. In germline, CDR1 is MGHRA, CDR2 YSYEKL. The V gene lost 0 bases and the J gene lost 0 bases, with 10 bases spanning the gap. There are 16 residues in the CDR3. CDR3 in amino acids: CASSQEGRTSTDTQYF. In DNA, the CDR3 is TGCGCCAGCAGCCAAGAGGGCAGGACCAGCACAGATACGCAGTATTTT.

Ten or more counts support this clonotype. The V and J genes are TRBV29-1 and TRBJ2-3; D is undetermined. The CDR3 length is 13 residues. V lost 6 bases and J lost 2, with 12 bases in between. The germline V gene encodes CDR1 SQVTM and CDR2 ANQGSEA. Written as DNA, the CDR3 is TGCAGCGTGGGCTGGGATTACACAGATACGCAGTATTTT. It yields the protein CSVGWDYTDTQYF.

This clonotype has a count of ten or more. One end of the junction varies from germline; a read error may be responsible. The V and J genes are TRBV5-1 and TRBJ1-6; D possibly corresponds to TRBD1 (6 bases). Germline CDR1 and CDR2: SGHRS and YFSETQ. The CDR3 loop spans 13 amino acids. The CDR3 DNA sequence: TGCGCCAGCAGCAAGGACAGAGTCTCACCCCTCAACTTT. Amino acids: CASSKDRVSPLNF.

This clonotype occurred many times. The chain is built from TRBV29-1 and TRBJ1-2, with D possibly being TRBD1 (6 bases). Trimming pared 6 bases from V and 6 bases from J, leaving 14 bases between. Looked up from germline, CDR1 is SQVTM and CDR2 is ANQGSEA. The CDR3 spans 12 residues. The CDR3 bases are TGCAGCGTGGACGGTAGGGGGAATGGCTACACCTTC. It encodes CSVDGRGNGYTF.